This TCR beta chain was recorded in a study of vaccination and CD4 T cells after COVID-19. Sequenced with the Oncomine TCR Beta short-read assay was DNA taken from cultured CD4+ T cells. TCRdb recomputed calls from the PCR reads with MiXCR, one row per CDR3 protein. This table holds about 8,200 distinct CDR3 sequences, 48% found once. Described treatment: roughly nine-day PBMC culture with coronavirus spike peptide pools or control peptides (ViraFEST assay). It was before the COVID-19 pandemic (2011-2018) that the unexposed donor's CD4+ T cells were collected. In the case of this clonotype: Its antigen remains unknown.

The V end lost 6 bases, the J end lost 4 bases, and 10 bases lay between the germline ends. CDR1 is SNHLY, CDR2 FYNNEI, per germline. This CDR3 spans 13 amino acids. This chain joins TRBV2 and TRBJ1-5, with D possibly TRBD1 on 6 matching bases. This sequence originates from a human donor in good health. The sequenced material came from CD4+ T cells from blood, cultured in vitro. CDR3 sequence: CASRTGNNQPQHF. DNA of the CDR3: TGTGCCAGCAGGACAGGTAATAATCAGCCCCAGCATTTT.